This T cell receptor (beta chain) was sequenced during a study of blood T cell repertoires in COVID-19. Study-level information: Samples came from the United States, Italy and Spain, spanning acute and convalescent COVID-19.

V was pared by 1 base and J by 5 bases, with 10 bases between. The length of the CDR3 is 14 residues. The germline gives CDR1 SGHRS, CDR2 YFSETQ. In the authors' workflow: The assay estimated nucleated cells by amplifying reference gene primers. Measured with immunoSEQ multiplex PCR; TCRdb has only the in-frame clones, and not every one. The DNA was the basis for D and trimming; V, J and clone size are from that table. Of around 240,000 clones listed, 70% to 90% are singletons. Sample: peripheral blood. This clonotype originated in a woman aged 25 to 39 who had recovered from COVID-19. The chain is built from TRBV5-1 and TRBJ2-1, with D perhaps TRBD2 (5 bases). In DNA, the CDR3 is TGCGCCAGCAGCTTGCAACCGGGGAACAATGAGCAGTTCTTC. This translates into CASSLQPGNNEQFF.